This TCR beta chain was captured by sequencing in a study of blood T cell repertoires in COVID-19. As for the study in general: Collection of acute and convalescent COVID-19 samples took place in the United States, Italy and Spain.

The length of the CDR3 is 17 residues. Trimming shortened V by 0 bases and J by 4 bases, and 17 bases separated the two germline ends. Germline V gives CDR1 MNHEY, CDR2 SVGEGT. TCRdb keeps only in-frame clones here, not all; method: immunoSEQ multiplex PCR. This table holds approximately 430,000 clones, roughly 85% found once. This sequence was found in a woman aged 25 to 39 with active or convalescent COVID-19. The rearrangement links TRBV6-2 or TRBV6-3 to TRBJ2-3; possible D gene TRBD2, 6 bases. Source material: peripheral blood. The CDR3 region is CASSYSPGLASSDTQYF. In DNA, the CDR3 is TGTGCCAGCAGTTACTCTCCGGGACTTGCCAGTTCAGATACGCAGTATTTT.